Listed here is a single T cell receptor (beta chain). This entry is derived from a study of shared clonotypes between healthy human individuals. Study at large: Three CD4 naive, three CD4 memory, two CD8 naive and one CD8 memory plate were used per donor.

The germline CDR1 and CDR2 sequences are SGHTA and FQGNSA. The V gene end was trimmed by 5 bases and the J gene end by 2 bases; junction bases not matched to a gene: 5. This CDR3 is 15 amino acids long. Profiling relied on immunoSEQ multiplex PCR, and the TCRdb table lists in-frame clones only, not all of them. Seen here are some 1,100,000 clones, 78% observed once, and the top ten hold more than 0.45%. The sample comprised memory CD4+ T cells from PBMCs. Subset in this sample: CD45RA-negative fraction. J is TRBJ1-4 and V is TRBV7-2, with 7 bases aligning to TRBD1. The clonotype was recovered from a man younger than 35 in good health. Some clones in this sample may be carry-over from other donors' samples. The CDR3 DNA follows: TGTGCCAGCAGCGCACAGGGGTCTACTAATGAAAAACTGTTTTTT. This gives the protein CASSAQGSTNEKLFF.